This T cell receptor beta chain derives from a study of T-cell memory formation after mild COVID-19. Overall study context: TCR clustering was largely donor specific.

The length of the CDR3 is 14 residues. The V segment lost 0 bases and the J segment 6 bases; nucleotides outside the gene matches: 6. CDR1 and CDR2 from the germline V gene are SGHRS and YFSETQ. A 5'RACE reaction primed in the constant segment made cDNA libraries of TCR alpha and TCR beta, and these carried sample barcodes and UMIs. A single record per CDR3 protein comes from TCRdb applying MiXCR to the 5' RACE reads. Of about half a million distinct CDR3 sequences listed, approximately 18% are singletons. This clonotype was counted many times. The genes are TRBV5-1 and TRBJ2-7, with 7 bases identical to TRBD1. This clonotype was sampled from an adult woman who had mild COVID-19 (a few samples of this study predate the infection). Cell type and time point are not known. The sample was PBMCs or a T cell subset sorted from them (not recorded which). The chain's CDR3 is CASSLADRAAEQYF. CDR3 bases: TGCGCCAGCAGCTTGGCCGACAGGGCAGCCGAGCAGTACTTC. Supplemented by reference TRBV5-1 and TRBJ2-7, the full variable domain reads KAGVTQTPRYLIKTRGQQVTLSCSPISGHRSVSWYQQTPGQGLQFLFEYFSETQRNKGNFPGRFSGRQFSNSRSEMNVSTLELGDSALYLCASSLADRAAEQYFGPGTRLTVT.